Shown below are 4 T cell receptor beta chains from a single sample sequenced in a study of beta chain features in type 1 diabetes. Reverse transcription of all isolated RNA meant that expressed TCRB transcripts were sequenced. Clones were read by immunoSEQ multiplex PCR, and TCRdb kept only the in-frame ones, dropping some. This sample carries under 150,000 clones, 6% to 7.5% of them seen once, and the ten largest clones take about 1.5%. Sample: central memory CD4+ T cells from blood. The receptors derive from a woman under 40 in good health.

This clone was counted a few times. The CDR3 DNA sequence: TGTGCCATCAGGGGCGGGACCGGTCGCTCCTACGAGCAGTACTTC. Protein sequence: CAIRGGTGRSYEQYF. The chain carries TRBV10-3 and TRBJ2-7, with a tentative D call TRBD2 (6 bases). The CDR3 loop spans 15 amino acids. The ends were cut back, 6 bases at V and 0 bases at J, with 15 bases in the middle. Germline assignment: CDR1 ENHRY and CDR2 SYGVKD.

This clone was observed a handful of times. This chain uses TRBV28 with TRBJ2-1, with 7 bases identical to TRBD2. Trimming at V came to 5 bases and at J to 9 bases, leaving 13 bases not matched to a gene. The CDR3 has 15 residues. CDR1 and CDR2 from the germline V gene are MDHEN and SYDVKM. The DNA of the CDR3 is TGTGCCAGCAGTACTATGCGCGGGAGAGCTATTGAGCAGTTCTTC. This gives the protein CASSTMRGRAIEQFF.

The chain links TRBV14 to TRBJ2-7; no reliable D call. The CDR3 is made up of 13 amino acids. V gave up 1 base and J gave up 3 bases, with 7 bases separating them. Germline V lookup: CDR1 SGHDN, CDR2 FVKESK. The DNA of the CDR3 is TGTGCCAGCAGCCAAGTCACAGACTACGAGCAGTACTTC. Protein: CASSQVTDYEQYF.

This clone came up a few times. The V call is TRBV7-2, the J call TRBJ2-1; 8 nucleotides line up with TRBD2. Per the germline V gene, CDR1 is SGHTA and CDR2 is FQGNSA. The CDR3 spans 14 residues. V trimming: 2 bases; J trimming: 4 bases; junction bases outside the gene matches: 1. CDR3 loop: CASSLTGGYNEQFF. DNA for the CDR3: TGTGCCAGCAGCTTAACGGGAGGGTACAATGAGCAGTTCTTC.